The next 26 T cell receptor beta chains were all read from a single sample in a study of OX40 agonist ivuxolimab in advanced cancers. TCRdb keeps only in-frame clones here, not all; method: immunoSEQ multiplex PCR. Here the sample spans about 77,000 clones, about 84% being singletons. Sequenced material: CD4+ or CD8+ T cells sorted from blood, taken in a trial of the OX40 agonist ivuxolimab. The receptors derive from an adult with an advanced solid tumor such as melanoma, head and neck, liver or kidney cancer.

As DNA, the CDR3 is TGTGCCAGCAGCCGGGACAGGGGAGAGGACACTGAAGCTTTCTTT. Translating gives CASSRDRGEDTEAFF. This rearrangement joins TRBV5-4 to TRBJ1-1; 10 nucleotides match TRBD1. With V trimmed by 4 bases and J by 3 bases, 6 bases remained unmatched. CDR1 and CDR2 from the germline V gene are SGHNT and YYREEE (reference sequence). This CDR3 comprises 15 residues.

V and J are TRBV5-1 and TRBJ2-7; 7 positions agree with TRBD1. CDR1 and CDR2 from the germline V gene are SGHRS and YFSETQ. This CDR3 has 15 amino acids. V was clipped by 0 bases and J by 5 bases; unmatched bases: 8. The CDR3: CASSLVGTAVDEQYF. Here the CDR3 DNA reads TGCGCCAGCAGCTTGGTCGGGACAGCTGTTGACGAGCAGTACTTC.

The chain joins TRBV7-3 to TRBJ2-1, with 7 bases that match TRBD2. The CDR3 is 16 residues long. Germline V gene data show CDR1 as SGHTA and CDR2 as FQGTGA. J was trimmed by 8 bases and V by 2 bases; bases with no gene match: 12. The CDR3 spells CASSLDIGLGFYEQFF. Here the CDR3 DNA reads TGTGCCAGCAGCTTAGATATAGGACTAGGGTTCTATGAGCAGTTCTTC.

The V gene is TRBV28, the J gene TRBJ2-1, with D tentatively TRBD2 (7 bases). V gave up 8 bases and J gave up 8 bases, with 13 bases separating them. CDR1 is MDHEN and CDR2 is SYDVKM in the germline V gene. The CDR3 sequence is 12 residues long. For the CDR3, the DNA is TGTGCCAGCCGGAGGGGGGGCGATGAGCAGTTCTTC. Protein: CASRRGGDEQFF.

V is TRBV5-1 and J is TRBJ2-3; the D call may be TRBD1 or TRBD2 (5 bases each). The CDR3 is made up of 14 amino acids. Trimming pared 0 bases from V and 6 bases from J, leaving 11 bases between. CDR1 and CDR2 from the germline V gene are SGHRS and YFSETQ. CDR3 residues: CASSLVAEGDTQYF. CDR3 bases: TGCGCCAGCAGCTTGGTTGCCGAGGGGGATACGCAGTATTTT.

This clone showed up just once. Here the CDR3 reads CASSMGLPGSGEQYF. CDR3 DNA: TGTGCCAGTAGTATGGGTCTCCCAGGTTCGGGCGAGCAGTACTTC. The chain carries TRBV19 and TRBJ2-7; no clear D gene. This CDR3 has 15 residues. V was trimmed by 3 bases and J by 6 bases, leaving 18 bases between them. Germline V lookup: CDR1 LNHDA, CDR2 SQIVND (reference sequence).

V is TRBV14 and J is TRBJ1-1; D is perhaps TRBD1 (6 bases). Germline V lookup: CDR1 SGHDN, CDR2 FVKESK. There are 15 residues in the CDR3. The V gene lost 0 bases and the J gene lost 8 bases, with 16 bases spanning the gap. The DNA of the CDR3 is TGTGCCAGCAGCCAAGAGGACAGAGGCTGGTTGGAAGCTTTCTTT. This codes for CASSQEDRGWLEAFF.

The chain combines TRBV15 with TRBJ1-4; 8 positions agree with TRBD1. The germline gives CDR1 LNHNV, CDR2 YYDKDF (reference sequence). V lost 4 bases to trimming and J lost 3 bases; unmatched junction nucleotides: 4. This CDR3 has 15 amino acids. CDR3 amino acids: CATSTVTGANEKLFF. The CDR3 coding sequence is TGTGCCACCAGCACTGTGACAGGGGCTAATGAAAAACTGTTTTTT.

CDR3 nucleotide sequence: TGTGCCACCACTCGGGCGGGGTTCACAGATACGCAGTATTTT. It is translated as CATTRAGFTDTQYF. The chain uses TRBV19 and TRBJ2-3; tentatively, D is TRBD2 (6 bases). Germline V CDR1 and CDR2: LNHDA, SQIVND (reference sequence). Trimming removed 10 bases at V and 2 bases at J, with 16 bases between. CDR3 length: 14 residues. The full variable domain, completed using reference TRBV19 and TRBJ2-3, is DGGITQSPKYLFRKEGQNVTLSCEQNLNHDAMYWYRQDPGQGLRLIYYSQIVNDFQKGDIAEGYSVSREKKESFPLTVTSAQKNPTAFYLCATTRAGFTDTQYFGPGTRLTVL.

There are a few counts of this clone. The chain carries TRBV19 and TRBJ2-7, with D possibly TRBD1 on 6 matching bases. V was pared by 0 bases and J by 3 bases, with 12 bases between. The CDR3 is made up of 15 amino acids. Germline CDR1 reads LNHDA; CDR2 reads SQIVND (reference sequence). For the CDR3, the DNA is TGTGCCAGTAGTATAGACTCGACAGGCTACTACGAGCAGTACTTC. Protein sequence: CASSIDSTGYYEQYF.

This clone was seen a few times. J is TRBJ1-1 and V is TRBV6-1, with D uncertain. This CDR3 spans 14 amino acids. V was pared by 2 bases and J by 3 bases, with 10 bases between. Germline CDR1 MNHNS, CDR2 SASEGT. CDR3 sequence reads: CASSELTTYTEAFF. The CDR3 nucleotides read TGTGCCAGCAGTGAACTAACCACGTACACTGAAGCTTTCTTT.

The V and J genes are TRBV19 and TRBJ1-2, with D unresolved. There are 14 residues in the CDR3. V shed 3 bases and J shed 1 base, with 9 bases lying between them. From germline, CDR1 is LNHDA and CDR2 SQIVND (reference sequence). The CDR3: CASSINGDNYGYTF. The CDR3 bases are TGTGCCAGTAGTATTAACGGAGATAACTATGGCTACACCTTC.

This clone was recorded only once. The V gene is TRBV11-3, the J gene TRBJ2-7; D is uncertain. V was pared by 5 bases and J by 0 bases, with 5 bases between. The CDR3 is made up of 12 amino acids. The germline V gene has CDR1 SGHNT and CDR2 YENEEA. The CDR3 region is CASSHISYEQYF. The CDR3 DNA follows: TGTGCCAGCAGCCACATCTCCTACGAGCAGTACTTC.

As concerns this clone: The identical CDR3 is also encoded by other nucleotide sequences in the sample. This chain links TRBV6-1 with TRBJ2-7; no firm D call. CDR3 length equals 12 residues. Germline assignment: CDR1 MNHNS and CDR2 SASEGT. V dropped 4 bases and J dropped 4 bases, with 8 bases sitting between them. CDR3 bases: TGTGCCAGCAGTGTAACCGAATACGAGCAGTACTTC. This translates into CASSVTEYEQYF.

The DNA of the CDR3 is TGTGCCAGCAAGGTCCCACAGGGGACCAATCAGCCCCAGCATTTT. It encodes CASKVPQGTNQPQHF. V usage is TRBV28 and J usage is TRBJ1-5; 7 bases are shared with TRBD1. V shed 7 bases, J shed 3 bases, and the junction held 9 bases outside the gene matches. The germline gives CDR1 MDHEN, CDR2 SYDVKM. The CDR3 covers 15 residues.

The chain has TRBV5-1 and TRBJ1-2; 9 nucleotides agree with TRBD1. The germline CDR1 and CDR2 sequences are SGHRS and YFSETQ. The CDR3 contains 16 residues. J gave up 0 bases and V 4 bases, and 7 bases lay outside the gene matches. CDR3 in DNA: TGCGCCAGCAGCGTAACGGGACAGGGAACTAACTATGGCTACACCTTC. Translation gives CASSVTGQGTNYGYTF.

V gene TRBV21-1 combines with J gene TRBJ2-5. Judging by the DNA end, TRBJ2-7 fits better; the J call may be wrong. TRBV21-1 is shown as a pseudogene. CDR3 length: 18 amino acids. The CDR3 DNA sequence: TGTGCCAGCAGCAAAGTTGAAACGCGGGACACCGATACCTACGAGCAGTACTTC. Translating gives CASSKVETRDTDTYEQYF.

This clone was seen just once. The genes are TRBV6-5 and TRBJ1-1; possible D gene TRBD1, 5 bases. The CDR3 spans 14 residues. Germline V lookup: CDR1 MNHEY, CDR2 SVGAGI. V gave up 3 bases and J gave up 6 bases, with 14 bases separating them. The DNA of the CDR3 is TGTGCCAGCAGTTATCGGACAACGGGCTCTGAAGCTTTCTTT. Amino acid sequence: CASSYRTTGSEAFF.

The gene calls are TRBV5-1 and TRBJ2-3, with D possibly being TRBD1 (5 bases). The CDR3 runs 15 residues. V lost 4 bases and J 2 bases, leaving 14 bases between the germline ends. Germline assignment: CDR1 SGHRS and CDR2 YFSETQ. The CDR3 DNA reads TGCGCCAGCAGCCTCCAGGGTATAAACACAGATACGCAGTATTTT. It translates to CASSLQGINTDTQYF.

V usage is TRBV30 and J usage is TRBJ2-5, with 10 bases matching TRBD2. J gave up 2 bases and V 3 bases, and 0 bases lay outside the gene matches. This CDR3 has 13 amino acids. Germline CDR1 GTSNPN, CDR2 SVGIG (reference sequence). The CDR3 protein is CAWRGLAQETQYF. DNA for the CDR3: TGTGCCTGGAGGGGACTAGCGCAAGAGACCCAGTACTTC.

This rearrangement joins TRBV5-1 to TRBJ1-1; the D is unclear. Germline-derived CDR1 and CDR2 are SGHRS and YFSETQ. This CDR3 is 11 amino acids long. V was pared by 2 bases and J by 7 bases, with 6 bases between. CDR3 sequence: CASSFGSEAFF. In DNA form, the CDR3 reads TGCGCCAGCAGCTTTGGCAGTGAAGCTTTCTTT. The whole variable domain, remainder taken from reference TRBV5-1 and TRBJ1-1, is KAGVTQTPRYLIKTRGQQVTLSCSPISGHRSVSWYQQTPGQGLQFLFEYFSETQRNKGNFPGRFSGRQFSNSRSEMNVSTLELGDSALYLCASSFGSEAFFGQGTRLTVV.

V is TRBV7-8 and J is TRBJ2-1; tentative D call: TRBD1 (5 bases). CDR3 length: 16 amino acids. Per the germline V gene, CDR1 is SGHVS and CDR2 is FQNEAQ. V lost 1 base to trimming and J lost 7 bases, with 17 bases between them. The CDR3 coding sequence is TGTGCCAGCAGCTTAGACCCAGCGCAGGGTTGGAATGAGCAGTTCTTC. It specifies CASSLDPAQGWNEQFF. Full variable domain (outside the CDR3, taken from reference TRBV7-8 and TRBJ2-1): GAGVSQSPRYKVAKRGQDVALRCDPISGHVSLFWYQQALGQGPEFLTYFQNEAQLDKSGLPSDRFFAERPEGSVSTLKIQRTQQEDSAVYLCASSLDPAQGWNEQFFGPGTRLTVL.

The chain joins TRBV11-2 to TRBJ2-2, with no clear D. This CDR3 has 13 amino acids. Trimming left V 0 bases short and J 8 bases short, with 7 bases between. Looked up from germline, CDR1 is SGHAT and CDR2 is FQNNGV. CDR3 amino acids: CASSLDMRGELFF. CDR3 bases: TGTGCCAGCAGCTTAGATATGAGGGGGGAGCTGTTTTTT.

The chain is built from TRBV5-1 and TRBJ2-5; D possibly corresponds to TRBD1 (6 bases). V was shortened by 2 bases and J by 1 base, with 9 bases between the two germline ends. There are 14 residues in the CDR3. Germline V lookup: CDR1 SGHRS, CDR2 YFSETQ. The CDR3 bases are TGCGCCAGCAGCTTTGGACAGATCCAAGAGACCCAGTACTTC. Translated, it gives CASSFGQIQETQYF.

The chain has TRBV6-6 and TRBJ2-5, with D perhaps matching TRBD1 (5 bases). The CDR3 runs 13 residues. Per germline, CDR1 MNHNY and CDR2 SVGAGI (reference sequence). V gave up 2 bases and J gave up 3 bases, with 7 bases separating them. DNA for the CDR3: TGTGCCAGCAGTTACCGCAGGGAAGAGACCCAGTACTTC. Translated, it gives CASSYRREETQYF.

This clone was detected only a few times. The chain recombines TRBV7-9 with TRBJ2-7, with 7 bases that match TRBD1. Germline trimming cut 5 bases from V and 2 bases from J; bases unmatched to any gene: 6. The CDR3 sequence is 14 residues long. CDR1 is SEHNR, CDR2 FQNEAQ, per germline (reference sequence). The chain's CDR3 is CASSETGQTYEQYF. CDR3 DNA sequence: TGTGCCAGCAGCGAAACGGGACAGACCTACGAGCAGTACTTC. Full variable domain (outside the CDR3, taken from reference TRBV7-9 and TRBJ2-7): DTGVSQNPRHKITKRGQNVTFRCDPISEHNRLYWYRQTLGQGPEFLTYFQNEAQLEKSRLLSDRFSAERPKGSFSTLEIQRTEQGDSAMYLCASSETGQTYEQYFGPGTRLTVT.